This entry features one TCR beta chain sequence. Its antigen is not yet known. Base-call qualities are not available, and no considerably larger clone is one nucleotide away. One collaborating source in Seattle enrolled patients during active infection and followed them longitudinally through the course of disease. Each collaborating institution followed its own protocols to collect whole blood in K2EDTA tubes. For TCRbeta analysis, collaborator samples were shipped as frozen whole blood, as isolated PBMCs, or as DNA extracted from either sample type. The data were obtained in a study of blood T cell repertoires in COVID-19 (dated by TCRdb to 2020 to 2022). About the investigation overall: Samples covering the acute and convalescent phases of COVID-19 were provided by collaborators in the United States, Italy and Spain. HLA class I and class II types, where available, came from metadata supplied by the sample provider rather than from assay-based typing. The prospective study material was composed of cDNA or gDNA derived from T cells, B-cell-depleted T cells, or PBMCs. Subjects who had been exposed to COVID-19, were actively infected with it, or had recovered from it provided the deeply sampled blood TCRbeta repertoires that made up the dataset. Samples were obtained from the ongoing ImmuneRACE study (first 160 participants) and from 1,254 subjects provided by 6 global collaborators. The repertoires were released in a freely available public database intended as a resource for research on the immune response to SARS-CoV-2. The sample metadata nearly always contained a de-identified subject ID, COVID-19 status, age in years and sex.

The immunoSEQ Assay, a bias-controlled multiplex PCR, was used to amplify TCRbeta CDR3 regions from genomic DNA. In the authors' own workflow: The number of nucleated cells in each sample was estimated by amplification of reference gene primers within the assay. To quantify the absolute abundance of each unique TCRbeta CDR3 rearrangement, sequence reads were collapsed and filtered. For each sample, productive Simpson clonality was calculated as the square root of Simpson's diversity index across productive rearrangements. The table was pulled from immuneACCESS by TCRdb, which kept in-frame rearrangements only. Such tables lose some clones; where checked, under half of the loss comes from unresolved V genes, and the rest has no known cause. The DNA was the basis for D and trimming; V, J and clone size are from that table. The sample profile shows around 140,000 clones; 86% of them were found once. In total, the top ten clones hold over 10% of the sample.

CDR1 and CDR2, looked up from the germline V gene, are MGHRA and YSYEKL. V is cut back by 6 bases and J by 2 bases, with 6 bases in the junction unmatched. From its cysteine to its phenylalanine, the CDR3 spans 14 amino acids. CDR3 DNA is the only sequence kept; it has 42 bases, read in frame from the first base. The paper's findings and limits, for the study overall: Clinical and demographic metadata were provided uncurated, with the amount varying by source and participant.

The specimen was peripheral blood. The source is a woman between 65 and 79 years old with COVID-19, enrolled during active disease. The sequence is built from TRBV4-1 and TRBJ1-2; 7 bases in the junction line up with TRBD1. The bases read TGCGCCAGCAGACCGGGACAGACGAACTATGGCTACACCTTC. Translated, this is CASRPGQTNYGYTF.